These 24 T cell receptor beta chains share one sample of origin, sequenced in a study of blood T cell repertoires in COVID-19. This table comes from immunoSEQ multiplex PCR, and its TCRdb copy is limited to in-frame clones, with some not included. Among 150,000 to 200,000 clones listed, approximately 93% were seen once. The specimen was peripheral blood. Receptors originate from a woman aged 55-69 years with COVID-19, enrolled during active disease.

This clone was seen a handful of times. The chain carries TRBV6-5 and TRBJ1-1; D not resolved. V shed 1 base and J shed 1 base, with 13 bases lying between them. Germline V gives CDR1 MNHEY, CDR2 SVGAGI. The CDR3 is 16 amino acids. The CDR3 nucleotides are TGTGCCAGCAGTTACTACCCTCTGGGCTCGAACACTGAAGCTTTCTTT. This sequence encodes CASSYYPLGSNTEAFF.

This clone was detected once. The chain combines TRBV6-4 with TRBJ2-1; TRBD1 matches at 12 bases. CDR1 MRHNA and CDR2 SNTAGT come from the germline V gene. The length of the CDR3 is 17 residues. V was pared by 5 bases and J by 8 bases, with 13 bases of the junction left unmatched. The DNA of the CDR3 is TGTGCCAGCAGTCAATCCGGGACAGGGGGCTTGAGGGATGAGCAGTTCTTC. Translating gives CASSQSGTGGLRDEQFF.

J is TRBJ2-5 and V is TRBV10-1, with D possibly TRBD2 on 5 matching bases. Germline CDR1 reads WNHNN; CDR2 reads SYGVQD (reference sequence). The CDR3 is 12 amino acids. The ends were cut back, 8 bases at V and 1 base at J, with 8 bases in the middle. The CDR3 DNA reads as TGCGCCAGCCCCGGGGTCCAAGAGACCCAGTACTTC. Encoded protein: CASPGVQETQYF.

The CDR3 reads CASRRREGPGGYTF. CDR3 DNA sequence: TGTGCCAGCCGCCGGAGGGAAGGGCCAGGCGGCTACACCTTC. This chain connects TRBV2 to TRBJ1-2, with D hard to call. CDR1 and CDR2 (germline): SNHLY, FYNNEI. Trimming pared 8 bases from V and 8 bases from J, leaving 21 bases between. The CDR3 consists of 14 residues.

J is TRBJ2-7 and V is TRBV5-6; 7 bases align to TRBD2. The CDR3 is 14 residues long. The V and J ends lost 4 bases and 3 bases, in that order; junction bases with no gene match: 7. Germline V CDR1 and CDR2: SGHDT, YYEEEE. The chain's CDR3 is CASSRGWGGYEQYF. CDR3 DNA sequence: TGTGCCAGCAGCCGGGGTTGGGGGGGCTACGAGCAGTACTTC.

This clone was picked up one time. The rearrangement links TRBV4-1 to TRBJ1-5; D uncertain. CDR1 is MGHRA, CDR2 YSYEKL, per germline. This CDR3 is 13 amino acids long. Deletions cut 0 bases from V and 9 bases from J, with 9 bases between. The CDR3 region is CASSQDLNRPQHF. The CDR3, as DNA: TGCGCCAGCAGCCAAGATCTGAATAGGCCCCAGCATTTT.

Only one count was recorded for this clone. The chain is built from TRBV4-3 and TRBJ1-4; 7 positions agree with TRBD1. Germline lookup yields CDR1 LGHNA and CDR2 YSLEER. The junction had 14 bases not matched to a gene; V was cut back by 5 bases and J by 8 bases. This CDR3 is 16 amino acids long. Here the CDR3 DNA reads TGCGCCAGCAGCAGCCAATCGGGACAGCTAGGGGAAAAACTGTTTTTT. It translates to CASSSQSGQLGEKLFF.

The V gene is TRBV7-9, the J gene TRBJ2-2, with 8 bases fitting TRBD1. Trimming at V came to 2 bases and at J to 6 bases, leaving 8 bases not matched to a gene. CDR1 is SEHNR, CDR2 FQNEAQ, per germline (reference sequence). The length of the CDR3 is 16 residues. CDR3 coding DNA: TGTGCCAGCAGCTTAATCAGGGGGCGCTCACCCGGGGAGCTGTTTTTT. Translated, it gives CASSLIRGRSPGELFF.

The rearrangement uses TRBV7-2 and TRBJ2-7; D unresolved. Germline lookup yields CDR1 SGHTA and CDR2 FQGNSA. Trimming cost V 5 bases and J 3 bases, with 11 bases left between them. This CDR3 has 13 amino acids. As DNA, the CDR3 is TGTGCCAGCAGCCCGAGTACTGGCTACGAGCAGTACTTC. Translated: CASSPSTGYEQYF.

This clone was detected only once. This chain uses TRBV18 with TRBJ1-6, with D tentatively TRBD1 (6 bases). This CDR3 has 15 residues. V lost 1 base, J lost 3 bases, and 7 bases lay in between. The germline V gene has CDR1 KGHSH and CDR2 LQKENI. CDR3 protein: CASSPQGHYNSPLHF. CDR3 bases: TGTGCCAGCTCACCACAGGGACACTATAATTCACCCCTCCACTTT. The full variable domain, with the rest looked up from reference TRBV18 and TRBJ1-6, is NAGVMQNPRHLVRRRGQEARLRCSPMKGHSHVYWYRQLPEEGLKFMVYLQKENIIDESGMPKERFSAEFPKEGPSILRIQQVVRGDSAAYFCASSPQGHYNSPLHFGNGTRLTVT.

V usage is TRBV14 and J usage is TRBJ1-1; weak D call: TRBD1 (6 bases). The CDR3 extends over 17 amino acids. Germline lookup yields CDR1 SGHDN and CDR2 FVKESK. V lost 0 bases to trimming and J lost 4 bases, with 18 bases between them. The CDR3 here is CASSQDVRGWASTEAFF. CDR3 nucleotide sequence: TGTGCCAGCAGCCAAGATGTCAGGGGCTGGGCGAGCACTGAAGCTTTCTTT.

The chain recombines TRBV13 with TRBJ2-1; TRBD2 aligns across 15 bases. The CDR3 is 17 residues long. Germline V gene lookup returns CDR1 PRHDT and CDR2 FYEKMQ (reference sequence). Unmatched junction bases numbered 6, after V lost 5 bases and J lost 4 bases. This CDR3 is CASSPPGLAGGYNEQFF. The CDR3 DNA sequence: TGTGCCAGCAGCCCACCGGGACTAGCGGGGGGTTACAATGAGCAGTTCTTC.

V usage is TRBV6-2 or TRBV6-3 and J usage is TRBJ2-7; the match to TRBD2 covers 8 bases. Germline-derived CDR1 and CDR2 are MNHEY and SVGEGT. This CDR3 comprises 17 residues. V lost 0 bases, J lost 5 bases, and 12 bases stayed unmatched. The CDR3 bases are TGTGCCAGCAGTTACTCTCCCAGGCGCGGGGGGTACCACGAGCAGTACTTC. This codes for CASSYSPRRGGYHEQYF.

The J gene is TRBJ1-5, the V gene TRBV10-3, with D uncertain. Trimming removed 2 bases from V and 7 bases from J, with 6 bases in between. Per the germline V gene, CDR1 is ENHRY and CDR2 is SYGVKD. CDR3 length: 12 amino acids. The CDR3 region is CAISEGTQPQHF. DNA of the CDR3: TGTGCCATCAGTGAGGGCACACAGCCCCAGCATTTT.

The rearrangement links TRBV5-6 to TRBJ2-5; D is perhaps TRBD1 (5 bases). Germline V gives CDR1 SGHDT, CDR2 YYEEEE. This CDR3 spans 14 amino acids. V lost 3 bases to trimming and J lost 5 bases, with 14 bases between them. The CDR3, as DNA: TGTGCCAGCAGCTCACTTAAGACAGATGAGACCCAGTACTTC. Translated: CASSSLKTDETQYF. Variable domain in full (rest from reference TRBV5-6 and TRBJ2-5): DAGVTQSPTHLIKTRGQQVTLRCSPKSGHDTVSWYQQALGQGPQFIFQYYEEEERQRGNFPDRFSGHQFPNYSSELNVNALLLGDSALYLCASSSLKTDETQYFGPGTRLLVL.

The chain has TRBV29-1 and TRBJ2-1; 7 positions match TRBD2. The CDR3 consists of 14 residues. V was clipped by 2 bases and J by 8 bases; unmatched bases: 9. CDR1 is SQVTM, CDR2 ANQGSEA, per germline. CDR3 region: CSVELRGGKDEQFF. The CDR3 DNA is TGCAGCGTTGAACTCCGCGGGGGTAAGGATGAGCAGTTCTTC.

Concerning this clone: The junction does not match germline at one end; this may be a read error. The CDR3 DNA sequence: TGTGCCAGCAGCTTTAGTAATCCACCCCTCCACTTT. This encodes CASSFSNPPLHF. The genes are TRBV7-2 and TRBJ1-6; no reliable D call. The CDR3 extends over 12 amino acids. Germline V gene lookup returns CDR1 SGHTA and CDR2 FQGNSA.

The chain links TRBV6-1 to TRBJ1-1; 7 bases map to TRBD1. J lost 1 base, V lost 4 bases, and 9 bases had no gene match. Germline V gene data show CDR1 as MNHNS and CDR2 as SASEGT. The CDR3 consists of 16 residues. The DNA for the CDR3 is TGTGCCAGCAGTGCTGACAGGGCGGTTAGGAACACTGAAGCTTTCTTT. Protein: CASSADRAVRNTEAFF.

This clone was seen only a few times. The chain carries TRBV9 and TRBJ2-7, with 7 bases matching TRBD1. From germline, CDR1 is SGDLS and CDR2 YYNGEE. V lost 3 bases, J lost 0 bases, and 3 bases stayed unmatched. The CDR3 totals 14 residues. This chain's CDR3 is CASSGRDSSYEQYF. DNA of the CDR3: TGTGCCAGCAGCGGCCGGGACAGCTCCTACGAGCAGTACTTC.

This rearrangement joins TRBV19 to TRBJ1-4, with TRBD1 matching 7 bases. This CDR3 is 16 amino acids long. V lost 1 base to trimming and J lost 2 bases; unmatched junction nucleotides: 4. The germline CDR1 and CDR2 sequences are LNHDA and SQIVND (reference sequence). The CDR3 is CASSIAGGPTNEKLFF. In nucleotides, the CDR3 is TGTGCCAGTAGTATAGCAGGGGGGCCTACTAATGAAAAACTGTTTTTT.

The CDR3 DNA follows: TGTGCCAGCAGCTCCCCCGGTCTAGCGGGTGTAGGTACGCAGTATTTT. Its protein is CASSSPGLAGVGTQYF. V is TRBV7-9 and J is TRBJ2-3, with 8 bases fitting TRBD2. The CDR3 contains 16 residues. V dropped 4 bases and J dropped 8; count of bases not matched to a gene: 14. The germline gives CDR1 SEHNR, CDR2 FQNEAQ (reference sequence). Together with reference TRBV7-9 and TRBJ2-3, the CDR3 gives the full variable domain: DTGVSQNPRHKITKRGQNVTFRCDPISEHNRLYWYRQTLGQGPEFLTYFQNEAQLEKSRLLSDRFSAERPKGSFSTLEIQRTEQGDSAMYLCASSSPGLAGVGTQYFGPGTRLTVL.

The chain links TRBV6-1 to TRBJ1-1; possible D gene TRBD1, 6 bases. Per the germline V gene, CDR1 is MNHNS and CDR2 is SASEGT. The CDR3 contains 15 residues. Trimming left V 3 bases short and J 4 bases short, with 15 bases between. DNA for the CDR3: TGTGCCAGCAGTGAGGACAGCCTCAGCGGCACTGAAGCTTTCTTT. Amino acids: CASSEDSLSGTEAFF.

The genes are TRBV15 and TRBJ1-3; D gene uncertain. CDR3 size: 15 residues. Deletions cut 2 bases from V and 4 bases from J, with 12 bases between. Germline CDR1 and CDR2: LNHNV and YYDKDF (reference sequence). CDR3 in amino acids: CATSRTAPSGNTIYF. The CDR3 DNA sequence: TGTGCCACCAGCAGAACAGCCCCCTCCGGAAACACCATATATTTT.

In this sample, this clone turned up many times. This chain joins TRBV7-8 and TRBJ2-1, with 10 bases aligning to TRBD2. J lost 4 bases, V lost 5 bases, and 5 bases had no gene match. This CDR3 is 15 amino acids long. Germline CDR1 and CDR2: SGHVS and FQNEAQ. The CDR3 region is CASSVSGGLYNEQFF. The CDR3 nucleotides are TGTGCCAGCAGCGTTAGCGGGGGGCTTTACAATGAGCAGTTCTTC. Full variable domain (outside the CDR3, taken from reference TRBV7-8 and TRBJ2-1): GAGVSQSPRYKVAKRGQDVALRCDPISGHVSLFWYQQALGQGPEFLTYFQNEAQLDKSGLPSDRFFAERPEGSVSTLKIQRTQQEDSAVYLCASSVSGGLYNEQFFGPGTRLTVL.